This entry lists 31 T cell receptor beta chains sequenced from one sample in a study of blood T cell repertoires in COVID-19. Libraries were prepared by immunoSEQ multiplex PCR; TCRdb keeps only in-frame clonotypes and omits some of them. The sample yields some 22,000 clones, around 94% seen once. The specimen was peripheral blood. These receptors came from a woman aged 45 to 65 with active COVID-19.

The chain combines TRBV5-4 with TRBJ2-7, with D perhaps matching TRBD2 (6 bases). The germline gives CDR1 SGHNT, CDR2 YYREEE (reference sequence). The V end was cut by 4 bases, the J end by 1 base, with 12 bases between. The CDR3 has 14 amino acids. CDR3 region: CASSQKTSSYEQYF. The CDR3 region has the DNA TGTGCCAGCAGCCAGAAGACTAGTTCCTACGAGCAGTACTTC.

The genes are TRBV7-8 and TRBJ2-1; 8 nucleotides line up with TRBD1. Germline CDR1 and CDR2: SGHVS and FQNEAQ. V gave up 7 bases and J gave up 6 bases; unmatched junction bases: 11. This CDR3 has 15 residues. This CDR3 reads CASILGRGLFNEQFF. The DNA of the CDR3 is TGTGCCAGCATTCTTGGCAGGGGGCTTTTCAATGAGCAGTTCTTC.

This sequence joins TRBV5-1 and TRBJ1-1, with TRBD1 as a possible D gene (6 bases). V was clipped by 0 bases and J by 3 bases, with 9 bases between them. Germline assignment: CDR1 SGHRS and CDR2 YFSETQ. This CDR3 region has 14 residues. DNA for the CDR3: TGCGCCAGCAGCTTGGTGGGGGCTGACACTGAAGCTTTCTTT. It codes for CASSLVGADTEAFF.

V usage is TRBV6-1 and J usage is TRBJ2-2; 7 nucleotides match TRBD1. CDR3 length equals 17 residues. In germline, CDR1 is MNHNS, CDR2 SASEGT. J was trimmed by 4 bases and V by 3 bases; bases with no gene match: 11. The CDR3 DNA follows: TGTGCCAGCAGTGATCGGCAGGGGGTGTCGTTCACCGGGGAGCTGTTTTTT. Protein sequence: CASSDRQGVSFTGELFF.

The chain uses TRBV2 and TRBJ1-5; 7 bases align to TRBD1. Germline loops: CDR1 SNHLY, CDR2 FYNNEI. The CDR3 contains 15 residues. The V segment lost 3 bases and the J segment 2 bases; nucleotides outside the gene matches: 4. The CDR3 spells CASSEQGQGNQPQHF. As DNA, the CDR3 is TGTGCCAGCAGTGAGCAAGGACAGGGCAATCAGCCCCAGCATTTT.

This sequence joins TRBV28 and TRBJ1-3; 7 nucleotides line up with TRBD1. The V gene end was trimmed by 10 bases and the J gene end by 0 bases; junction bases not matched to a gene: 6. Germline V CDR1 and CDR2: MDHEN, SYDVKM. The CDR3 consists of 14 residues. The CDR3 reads CATKTGSSGNTIYF. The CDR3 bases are TGTGCCACCAAGACAGGGTCCTCTGGAAACACCATATATTTT.

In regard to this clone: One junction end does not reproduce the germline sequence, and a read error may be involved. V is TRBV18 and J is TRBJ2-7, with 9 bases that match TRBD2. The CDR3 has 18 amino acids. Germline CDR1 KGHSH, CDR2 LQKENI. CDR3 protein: CASSPPGLAFLDAYEQYF. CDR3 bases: TGTGCCAGCTCCCCACCGGGACTAGCTTTTTTGGACGCCTACGAGCAGTACTTC.

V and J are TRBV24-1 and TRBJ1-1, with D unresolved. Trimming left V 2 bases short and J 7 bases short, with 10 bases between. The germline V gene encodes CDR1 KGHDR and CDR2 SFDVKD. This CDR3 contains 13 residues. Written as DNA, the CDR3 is TGTGCCACCAGTGATTCCCCTCGGGGTGAAGCTTTCTTT. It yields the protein CATSDSPRGEAFF.

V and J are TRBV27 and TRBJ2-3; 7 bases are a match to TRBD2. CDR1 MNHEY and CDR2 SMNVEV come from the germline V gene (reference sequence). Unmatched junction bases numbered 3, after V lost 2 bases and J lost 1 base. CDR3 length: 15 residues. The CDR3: CASSLDLAGTDTQYF. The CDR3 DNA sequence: TGTGCCAGCAGTTTAGATCTAGCGGGCACAGATACGCAGTATTTT.

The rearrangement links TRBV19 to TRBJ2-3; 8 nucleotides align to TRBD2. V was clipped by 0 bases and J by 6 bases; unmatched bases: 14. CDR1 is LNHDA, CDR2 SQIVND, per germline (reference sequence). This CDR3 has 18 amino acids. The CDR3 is CASSIDFSGSGTIDTQYF. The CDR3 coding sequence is TGTGCCAGTAGTATAGATTTTTCGGGTAGCGGGACGATTGATACGCAGTATTTT.

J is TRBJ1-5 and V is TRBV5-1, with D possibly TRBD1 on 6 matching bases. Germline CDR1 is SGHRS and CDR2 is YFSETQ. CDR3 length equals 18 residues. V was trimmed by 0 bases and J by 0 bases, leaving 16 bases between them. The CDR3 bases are TGCGCCAGCAGCTTGGGGACAGAGCCCTTCTATAGCAATCAGCCCCAGCATTTT. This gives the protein CASSLGTEPFYSNQPQHF.

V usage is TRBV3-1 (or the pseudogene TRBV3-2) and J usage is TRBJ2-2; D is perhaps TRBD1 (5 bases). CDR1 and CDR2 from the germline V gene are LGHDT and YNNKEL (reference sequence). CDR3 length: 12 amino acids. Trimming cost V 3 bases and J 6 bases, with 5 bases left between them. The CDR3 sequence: CASSHRAGELFF. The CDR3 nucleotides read TGTGCCAGCAGCCACAGGGCCGGGGAGCTGTTTTTT.

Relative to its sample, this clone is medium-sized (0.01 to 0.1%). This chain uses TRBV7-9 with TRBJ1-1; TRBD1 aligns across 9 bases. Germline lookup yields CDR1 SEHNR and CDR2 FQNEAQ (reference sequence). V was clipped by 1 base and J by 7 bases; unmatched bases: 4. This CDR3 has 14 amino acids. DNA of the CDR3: TGTGCCAGCAGCTTAGTTTCGACAGGGGGTGAAGCTTTCTTT. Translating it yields CASSLVSTGGEAFF.

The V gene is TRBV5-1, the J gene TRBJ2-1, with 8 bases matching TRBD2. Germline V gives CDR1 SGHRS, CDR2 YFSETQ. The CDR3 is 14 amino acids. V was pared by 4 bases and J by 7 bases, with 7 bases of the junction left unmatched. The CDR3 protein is CASSPPAGVNEQFF. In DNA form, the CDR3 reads TGCGCCAGCAGCCCCCCAGCGGGAGTTAATGAGCAGTTCTTC.

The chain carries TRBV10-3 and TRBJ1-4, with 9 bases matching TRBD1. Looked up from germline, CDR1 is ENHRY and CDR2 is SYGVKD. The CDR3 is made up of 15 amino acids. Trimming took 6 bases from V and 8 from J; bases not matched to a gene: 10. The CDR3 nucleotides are TGTGCCATCAGCGAGGGGACAGGGCGCCGCGAAAAACTGTTTTTT. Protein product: CAISEGTGRREKLFF.

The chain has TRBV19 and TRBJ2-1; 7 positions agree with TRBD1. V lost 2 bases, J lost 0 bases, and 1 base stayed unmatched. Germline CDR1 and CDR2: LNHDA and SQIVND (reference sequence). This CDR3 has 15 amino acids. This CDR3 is CASSIQGDSYNEQFF. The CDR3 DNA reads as TGTGCCAGTAGTATACAGGGGGACTCCTACAATGAGCAGTTCTTC.

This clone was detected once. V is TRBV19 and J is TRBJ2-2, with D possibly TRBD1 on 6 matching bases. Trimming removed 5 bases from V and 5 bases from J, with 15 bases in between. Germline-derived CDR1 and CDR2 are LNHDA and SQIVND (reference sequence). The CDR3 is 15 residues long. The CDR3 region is CASSRTDSLTGELFF. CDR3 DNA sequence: TGTGCCAGTAGTCGTACGGACAGCCTTACCGGGGAGCTGTTTTTT.

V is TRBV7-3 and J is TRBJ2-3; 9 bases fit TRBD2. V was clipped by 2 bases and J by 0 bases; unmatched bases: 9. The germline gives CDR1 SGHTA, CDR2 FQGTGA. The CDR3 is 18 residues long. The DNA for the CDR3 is TGTGCCAGCAGCTTACGGGCGGTAGCGGGGGCCAGCACAGATACGCAGTATTTT. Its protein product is CASSLRAVAGASTDTQYF.

The chain's CDR3 is CASSLNGTSGGMEETQYF. CDR3 nucleotide sequence: TGTGCCAGCAGCCTAAATGGGACTAGCGGGGGAATGGAGGAGACCCAGTACTTC. This chain links TRBV6-2 or TRBV6-3 with TRBJ2-5, with 14 bases fitting TRBD2. V gave up 6 bases and J gave up 5 bases; unmatched junction bases: 14. CDR3 length: 18 amino acids. Germline loops: CDR1 MNHEY, CDR2 SVGEGT.

Here the CDR3 DNA reads TGTGCCAGCAGCATTTATAGCGGGATCGAGCAGTTCTTC. Protein: CASSIYSGIEQFF. This chain connects TRBV7-2 to TRBJ2-1, with 8 positions matching TRBD2. V trimming: 5 bases; J trimming: 10 bases; junction bases outside the gene matches: 7. The germline gives CDR1 SGHTA, CDR2 FQGNSA. This CDR3 spans 13 amino acids.

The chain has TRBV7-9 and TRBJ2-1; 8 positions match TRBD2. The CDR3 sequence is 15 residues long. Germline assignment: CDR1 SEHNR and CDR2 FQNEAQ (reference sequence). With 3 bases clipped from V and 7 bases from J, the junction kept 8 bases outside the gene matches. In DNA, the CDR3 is TGTGCCAGCAGCTTCGTTAGCGGGAACGGAAATGAGCAGTTCTTC. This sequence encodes CASSFVSGNGNEQFF.

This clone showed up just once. The DNA for the CDR3 is TGCGCCAGCAGATTACAGACGAACACCGGGGAGCTGTTTTTT. Encoded protein: CASRLQTNTGELFF. The V gene is TRBV10-2, the J gene TRBJ2-2, with D uncertain. Germline V gives CDR1 WSHSY, CDR2 SAAADI. The CDR3 contains 14 residues. V was trimmed by 6 bases and J by 0 bases, leaving 8 bases between them.

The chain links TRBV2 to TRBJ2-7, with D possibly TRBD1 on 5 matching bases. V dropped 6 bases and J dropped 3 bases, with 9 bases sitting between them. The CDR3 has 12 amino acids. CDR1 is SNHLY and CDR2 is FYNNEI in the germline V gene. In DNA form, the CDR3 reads TGTGCCAGCAGGACAGACAGCTACGAGCAGTACTTC. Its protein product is CASRTDSYEQYF.

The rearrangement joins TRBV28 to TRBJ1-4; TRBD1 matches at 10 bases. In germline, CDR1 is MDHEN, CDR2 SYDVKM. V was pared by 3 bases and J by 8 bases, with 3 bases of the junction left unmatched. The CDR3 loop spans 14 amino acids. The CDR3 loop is CASSLTGGDEKLFF. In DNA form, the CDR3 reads TGTGCCAGCAGTTTGACAGGGGGCGACGAAAAACTGTTTTTT.

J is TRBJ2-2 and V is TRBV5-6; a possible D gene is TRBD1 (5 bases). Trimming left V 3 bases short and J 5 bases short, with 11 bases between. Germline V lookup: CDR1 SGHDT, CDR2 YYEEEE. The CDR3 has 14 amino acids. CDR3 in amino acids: CASSSFGATGELFF. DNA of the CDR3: TGTGCCAGCAGCTCTTTTGGGGCTACCGGGGAGCTGTTTTTT. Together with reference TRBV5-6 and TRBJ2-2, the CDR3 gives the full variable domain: DAGVTQSPTHLIKTRGQQVTLRCSPKSGHDTVSWYQQALGQGPQFIFQYYEEEERQRGNFPDRFSGHQFPNYSSELNVNALLLGDSALYLCASSSFGATGELFFGEGSRLTVL.

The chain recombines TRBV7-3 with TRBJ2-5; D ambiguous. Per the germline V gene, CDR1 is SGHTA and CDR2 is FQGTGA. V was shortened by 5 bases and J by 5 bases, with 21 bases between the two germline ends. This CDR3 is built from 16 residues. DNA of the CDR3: TGTGCCAGCAGCCCCAACGGCCCCGGGTACGGGGAGACCCAGTACTTC. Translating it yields CASSPNGPGYGETQYF.

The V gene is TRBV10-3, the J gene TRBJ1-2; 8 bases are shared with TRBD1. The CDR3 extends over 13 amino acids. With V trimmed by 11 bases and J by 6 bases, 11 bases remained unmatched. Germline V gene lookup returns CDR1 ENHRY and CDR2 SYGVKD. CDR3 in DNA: TGTGCCGCTAGTCCGGCAGGGGGCGATGGCTACACCTTC. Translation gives CAASPAGGDGYTF.

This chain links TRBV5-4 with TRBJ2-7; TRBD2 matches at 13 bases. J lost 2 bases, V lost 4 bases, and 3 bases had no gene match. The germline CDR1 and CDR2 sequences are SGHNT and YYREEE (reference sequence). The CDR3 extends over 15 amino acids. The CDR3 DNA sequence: TGTGCCAGCAGCACCGGGACTAGCGGGGCCTACGAGCAGTACTTC. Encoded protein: CASSTGTSGAYEQYF.

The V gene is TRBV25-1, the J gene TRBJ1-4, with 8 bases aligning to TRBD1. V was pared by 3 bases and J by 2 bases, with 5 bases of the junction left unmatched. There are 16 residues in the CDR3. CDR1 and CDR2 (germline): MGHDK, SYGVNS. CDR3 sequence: CASSEGGTGTNEKLFF. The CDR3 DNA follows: TGTGCCAGCAGTGAGGGGGGGACAGGCACTAATGAAAAACTGTTTTTT.

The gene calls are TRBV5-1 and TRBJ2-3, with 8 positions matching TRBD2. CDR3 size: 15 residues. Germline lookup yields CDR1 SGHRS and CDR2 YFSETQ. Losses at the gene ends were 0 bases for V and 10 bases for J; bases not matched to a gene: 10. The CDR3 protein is CASSLDPGGSSPQYF. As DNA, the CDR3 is TGCGCCAGCAGCTTGGATCCGGGAGGGTCTTCTCCGCAGTATTTT.

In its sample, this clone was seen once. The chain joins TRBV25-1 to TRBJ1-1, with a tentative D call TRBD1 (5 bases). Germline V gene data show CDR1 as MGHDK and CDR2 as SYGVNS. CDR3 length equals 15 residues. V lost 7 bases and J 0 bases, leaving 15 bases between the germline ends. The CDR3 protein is CASTPGLSMNTEAFF. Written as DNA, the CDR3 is TGTGCCAGCACTCCGGGACTTAGTATGAACACTGAAGCTTTCTTT.